The 14 T cell receptor beta chains below all came from one sample that was sequenced in a study of T cell repertoires in cytomegalovirus infection. TCRdb fed the reads into MiXCR, producing one record per CDR3 protein. This sample has 550,000 to 850,000 distinct CDR3 sequences; approximately 33% occur once, and the top ten carry approximately 18%. Which antigens these TCRs recognize remains unknown. Here the sequenced sample was cultured PBMCs, taken from culture after CMV antigen stimulation. The source of these receptors is a human donor in good health (CMV status not recorded). Some clones in this sample may be carry-over from other donors' samples.

This clonotype was seen more than once but under ten times. This rearrangement joins TRBV5-1 to TRBJ2-1, with D hard to call. The CDR3 length is 12 residues. From germline, CDR1 is SGHRS and CDR2 YFSETQ. V lost 7 bases, J lost 5 bases, and 10 bases lay in between. The DNA for the CDR3 is TGCGCCAGCCTCAGAGGCGACAATGAGCAGTTCTTC. Amino acids: CASLRGDNEQFF.

This clonotype was picked up a small number of times. This chain joins TRBV12-3 or TRBV12-4 and TRBJ1-1; 10 nucleotides line up with TRBD1. CDR3 length: 16 residues. After removal of 7 bases from V and 4 bases from J, the junction contained 12 bases not matched to a gene. The CDR3 coding sequence is TGTGCCAGCACATCATCCGACAGGGGGCGCGGCACTGAAGCTTTCTTT. Its translation: CASTSSDRGRGTEAFF.

The chain employs TRBV4-1 and TRBJ2-7; 11 bases are a match to TRBD2. Germline CDR1 reads MGHRA; CDR2 reads YSYEKL. V gave up 0 bases and J gave up 5 bases; unmatched junction bases: 9. This CDR3 has 17 residues. This CDR3 is CASSQEWLAGGLNEQYF. DNA for the CDR3: TGCGCCAGCAGCCAAGAGTGGCTAGCGGGAGGCCTAAACGAGCAGTACTTC.

As for this clonotype: A much larger clone differs by one base, so this may be a read error. V is TRBV7-2 and J is TRBJ2-7, with 7 bases identical to TRBD2. Germline CDR1 and CDR2: SGHTA and FQGNSA. The CDR3 has 16 amino acids. Written as DNA, the CDR3 is TGTGCCAGAAGCTTAGGGGCCGGCGGGGGATCCTACGAGCAGTACTTC. This encodes CARSLGAGGGSYEQYF.

This clonotype came up a few times. CDR3 sequence (DNA): TGCAGTGCCCCGGGAAAAGCGGGGGTGTACCAAGAGACCCAGTACTTC. Translated: CSAPGKAGVYQETQYF. This rearrangement joins TRBV20-1 to TRBJ2-5; 8 bases agree with TRBD2. The CDR3 runs 16 residues. Germline V lookup: CDR1 DFQATT, CDR2 SNEGSKA (reference sequence). V dropped 6 bases and J dropped 0; count of bases not matched to a gene: 12.

The CDR3 sequence: CASSLTRDYEQYF. CDR3 nucleotides: TGTGCCAGCAGCTTAACCCGGGACTACGAGCAGTACTTC. V and J are TRBV7-2 and TRBJ2-7; D might be TRBD2 (5 bases). Trimming took off 2 bases at V and 3 bases at J, with 8 bases between the two ends. The CDR3 covers 13 residues. The V gene's germline CDR1 is SGHTA and CDR2 FQGNSA.

This clonotype was seen repeatedly, ten times or more. This chain joins TRBV7-2 and TRBJ1-2; no reliable D call. Trimming removed 5 bases from V and 6 bases from J, with 16 bases in between. This CDR3 comprises 14 residues. The germline V gene has CDR1 SGHTA and CDR2 FQGNSA. The CDR3 loop reads CASSPAVGFDGYTF. The CDR3 nucleotides read TGTGCCAGCAGCCCAGCCGTGGGATTCGATGGCTACACCTTC.

The chain links TRBV4-2 to TRBJ2-2; possible D gene TRBD2, 5 bases. This CDR3 has 15 residues. V was clipped by 0 bases and J by 6 bases, with 11 bases between them. From germline, CDR1 is LGHNA and CDR2 YNFKEQ. The DNA for the CDR3 is TGTGCCAGCAGCCAAGAGACGGGATTAGCCGGGGAGCTGTTTTTT. Encoded protein: CASSQETGLAGELFF.

This sequence joins TRBV19 and TRBJ2-5; D remains unclear. The germline CDR1 and CDR2 sequences are LNHDA and SQIVND (reference sequence). Trimming took off 5 bases at V and 1 base at J, with 17 bases between the two ends. The CDR3 spans 16 residues. CDR3 bases: TGTGCCAGTAGTCCCAAAATCCTAATGAGCCAAGAGACCCAGTACTTC. Amino acids: CASSPKILMSQETQYF.

This clonotype was counted between two and nine times. This rearrangement joins TRBV6-1 to TRBJ2-1, with D hard to call. This CDR3 is built from 14 residues. The germline V and J ends were trimmed by 8 bases and 6 bases, with 17 bases remaining between them. CDR1 and CDR2 from the germline V gene are MNHNS and SASEGT. In DNA form, the CDR3 reads TGTGCCAGCTTAGTGGACCCCAAGTTCAATGAGCAGTTCTTC. Amino acid sequence: CASLVDPKFNEQFF.

The rearrangement uses TRBV7-9 and TRBJ1-1; tentative D call: TRBD1 (5 bases). The CDR3 spans 15 residues. V was trimmed by 11 bases and J by 3 bases, leaving 22 bases between them. Germline values: CDR1 SEHNR, CDR2 FQNEAQ (reference sequence). CDR3 protein: CASQVGGSVDTEAFF. In DNA, the CDR3 is TGTGCCTCCCAAGTGGGGGGTAGTGTGGACACTGAAGCTTTCTTT.

The rearrangement joins TRBV7-2 to TRBJ2-5; D not certain. Trimming cost V 3 bases and J 5 bases, with 19 bases left between them. Germline V CDR1 and CDR2: SGHTA, FQGNSA. This CDR3 contains 16 residues. As DNA, the CDR3 is TGTGCCAGCAGCTTTCGTTGGGTCCCTCAAGGTGAGACCCAGTACTTC. It translates to CASSFRWVPQGETQYF.

The chain recombines TRBV7-6 with TRBJ2-4; 11 bases are shared with TRBD2. CDR1 and CDR2 from the germline V gene are SGHVS and FNYEAQ. V was clipped by 5 bases and J by 5 bases; unmatched bases: 11. This CDR3 has 17 amino acids. The CDR3 region is CASSPVAGTSGENIQYF. CDR3 bases: TGTGCCAGCAGCCCAGTAGCCGGGACTAGCGGTGAAAACATTCAGTACTTC.

In nucleotides, the CDR3 is TGCGCCAGCAGCGCCGAACAGGGGATCCATGAGCAGTTCTTC. Translation: CASSAEQGIHEQFF. J is TRBJ2-1 and V is TRBV5-1, with TRBD1 matching over 7 bases. Germline V gene data show CDR1 as SGHRS and CDR2 as YFSETQ. CDR3 length: 14 residues. The V and J ends lost 4 bases and 8 bases, in that order; junction bases with no gene match: 9. Filled out from reference TRBV5-1 and TRBJ2-1, the complete variable domain reads KAGVTQTPRYLIKTRGQQVTLSCSPISGHRSVSWYQQTPGQGLQFLFEYFSETQRNKGNFPGRFSGRQFSNSRSEMNVSTLELGDSALYLCASSAEQGIHEQFFGPGTRLTVL.